This record concerns one T cell receptor (beta chain) sequence. Antigen unknown. The data derive from a study of T cell responses to AZD1222 COVID-19 vaccine. Looking at the study overall: Second-dose timings of about 4 or about 12 weeks were pooled. Study observations and caveats: In all cases, repertoires were sampled only after the peak T cell response.

TCRdb's table, derived via immunoSEQ multiplex PCR, lists solely in-frame clones and lacks some. The sample includes roughly 140,000 clones, about 91% of them seen just once. The CDR3 covers 16 residues. V gave up 6 bases and J gave up 9 bases; unmatched junction bases: 13. Germline V lookup: CDR1 KGHSH, CDR2 LQKENI. The sample in question was peripheral blood, obtained on day 0 of AZD1222 vaccination. The V and J genes are TRBV18 and TRBJ2-1; 11 bases fit TRBD2. This TCR came from an adult in good health. The CDR3 here is CASSRLAGGPSPEQFF. The DNA of the CDR3 is TGTGCCAGCTCTCGCTTAGCGGGAGGGCCTTCCCCTGAGCAGTTCTTC.